Listed here is a single T cell receptor beta chain. Genomic DNA served as template for TCR beta VDJ and CDR3 profiling. Via MiXCR, TCRdb re-called the reads, giving one row per CDR3 protein. Here the sample spans some 120,000 distinct CDR3 sequences, 45% to 60% being singletons. These data belong to a study of CD8+CD57+ T cells in acquired aplastic anemia. The germline V and J ends were trimmed by 3 bases and 3 bases, with 11 bases remaining between them. Per the germline V gene, CDR1 is DFQATT and CDR2 is SNEGSKA (reference sequence). This CDR3 is built from 14 residues. Sequencing was done on patients that had shown CD8+CD57+ cell expansion by flow cytometry.

Specimen: sorted CD4+, CD8+, or CD8+CD57+ T cells (not recorded which) from PBMCs. This TCR was sampled from a human donor with aplastic anemia. This sequence joins TRBV20-1 and TRBJ2-2; TRBD2 might be the D (6 bases). CDR3: CSASAGTYTGELFF. CDR3 nucleotides: TGCAGTGCTAGCGCCGGGACTTACACCGGGGAGCTGTTTTTT.